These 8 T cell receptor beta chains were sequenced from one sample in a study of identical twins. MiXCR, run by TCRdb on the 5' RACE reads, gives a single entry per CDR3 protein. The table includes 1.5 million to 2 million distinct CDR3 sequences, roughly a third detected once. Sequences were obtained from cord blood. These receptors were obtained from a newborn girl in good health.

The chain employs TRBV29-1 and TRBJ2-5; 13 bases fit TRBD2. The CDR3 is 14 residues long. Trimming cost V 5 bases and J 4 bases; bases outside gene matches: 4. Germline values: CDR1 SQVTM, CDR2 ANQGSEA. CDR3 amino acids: CSVLRLAGGETQYF. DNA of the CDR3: TGCAGCGTTCTCCGACTAGCGGGAGGAGAGACCCAGTACTTC.

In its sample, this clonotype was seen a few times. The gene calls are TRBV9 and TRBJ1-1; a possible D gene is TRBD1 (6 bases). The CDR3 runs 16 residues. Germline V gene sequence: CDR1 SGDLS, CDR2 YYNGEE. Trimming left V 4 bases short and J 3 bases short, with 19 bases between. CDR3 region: CASSPAGGRGDTEAFF. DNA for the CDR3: TGTGCCAGCAGCCCAGCCGGGGGGCGCGGGGACACTGAAGCTTTCTTT.

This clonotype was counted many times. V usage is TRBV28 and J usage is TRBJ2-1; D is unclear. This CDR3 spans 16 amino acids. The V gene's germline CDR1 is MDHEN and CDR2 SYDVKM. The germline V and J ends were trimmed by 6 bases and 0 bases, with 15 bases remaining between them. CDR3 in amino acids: CASSPIVGSSYNEQFF. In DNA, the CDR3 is TGTGCCAGCAGCCCCATAGTGGGAAGCTCCTACAATGAGCAGTTCTTC.

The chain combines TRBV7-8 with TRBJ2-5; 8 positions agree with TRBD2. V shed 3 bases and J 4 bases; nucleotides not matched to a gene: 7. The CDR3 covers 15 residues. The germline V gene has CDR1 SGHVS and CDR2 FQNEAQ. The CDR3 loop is CASSLGLLAGETQYF. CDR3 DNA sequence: TGTGCCAGCAGCTTGGGTCTCCTAGCGGGAGAGACCCAGTACTTC.

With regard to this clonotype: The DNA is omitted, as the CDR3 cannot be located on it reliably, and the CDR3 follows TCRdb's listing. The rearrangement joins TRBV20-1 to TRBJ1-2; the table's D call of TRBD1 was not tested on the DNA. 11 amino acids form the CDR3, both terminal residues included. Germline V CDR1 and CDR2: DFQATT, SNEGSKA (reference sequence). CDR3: CSTGGAYGCTF.

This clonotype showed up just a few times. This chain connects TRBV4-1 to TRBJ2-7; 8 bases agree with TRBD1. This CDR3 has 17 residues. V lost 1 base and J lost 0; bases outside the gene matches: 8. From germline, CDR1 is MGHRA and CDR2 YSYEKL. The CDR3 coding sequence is TGCGCCAGCAGCCAAGTCCCCCAGGGGGCTCTCTCCTACGAGCAGTACTTC. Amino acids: CASSQVPQGALSYEQYF.

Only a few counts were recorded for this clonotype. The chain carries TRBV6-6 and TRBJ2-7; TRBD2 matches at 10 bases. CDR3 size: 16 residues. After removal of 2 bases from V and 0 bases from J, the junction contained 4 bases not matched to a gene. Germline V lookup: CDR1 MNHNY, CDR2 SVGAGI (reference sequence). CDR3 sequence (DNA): TGTGCCAGCAGTTACGTAGCGGGAGGAAGCTCCTACGAGCAGTACTTC. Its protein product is CASSYVAGGSSYEQYF.

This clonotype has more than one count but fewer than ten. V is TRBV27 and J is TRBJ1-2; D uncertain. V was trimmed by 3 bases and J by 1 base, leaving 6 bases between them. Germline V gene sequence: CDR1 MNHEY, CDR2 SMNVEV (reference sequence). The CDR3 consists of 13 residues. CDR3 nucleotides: TGTGCCAGCAGTTTGAACATTAACTATGGCTACACCTTC. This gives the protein CASSLNINYGYTF.